This T cell receptor (beta chain) stems from a study of blood T cells in healthy people across ages. Regarding the study as a whole: Strong correlation existed between TCR beta diversity and naive T cell percentage.

In its sample, this clonotype was seen a few times. Its specificity is not known. Trimming took 5 bases from V and 5 from J, leaving 18 bases between them. The CDR3 extends over 15 amino acids. A second PCR of 7 to 11 cycles used a sample-barcoded 5' primer and a J-beta primer mix. TCRdb passed the 5' RACE reads through MiXCR, listing each CDR3 protein once. The data hold around 780,000 distinct CDR3 sequences, with around 25% observed a single time. Each donor had around 9.2 milliliters of peripheral blood drawn. These data were also reused for a study on T cells of mothers and their children. That source adds: The second PCR used the M1S primer, and this primer added sample barcodes and 2-4 random nucleotides.

This TCR came from a boy between 10 and 17 years old in good health. This chain connects TRBV12-3 or TRBV12-4 to TRBJ2-5, with a weak D call TRBD2 (6 bases). Sequenced sample: blood. The CDR3 protein is CASSPKDRRGETQYF. CDR3 nucleotides: TGTGCCAGCAGTCCCAAAGACAGACGGGGGGAGACCCAGTACTTC.